The T cell receptor beta chain described here comes from a study of PD-L1 blockade in urothelial cancer. Overall study: Starting at some point between 2014 and 2015, patients were given atezolizumab (1,200 mg intravenously every 3 weeks). Among blood samples, the median T cell count was some 140,000. Overall study findings and caveats: Durable benefit accompanied greater 3-week expansion of tumor-associated blood clones.

The time point denotes: pretreatment peripheral blood. Patients' cancers were locally advanced or metastatic urothelial carcinomas. Clones were sequenced by immunoSEQ multiplex PCR, and TCRdb holds only the in-frame ones, with some missing. This sample carries under 95,000 clones, roughly 84% of them seen once, and the ten largest clones take approximately 15%. V shed 5 bases, J shed 2 bases, and the junction held 9 bases outside the gene matches. Germline lookup yields CDR1 SGDLS and CDR2 YYNGEE. This CDR3 is 15 amino acids long. A remark on this clone: The antigen remains undetermined.

The chain joins TRBV9 to TRBJ2-5; 7 bases map to TRBD1. The source was PBMCs, collected around atezolizumab (anti-PD-L1) treatment. This clonotype was obtained from a man in his sixties with urothelial cancer. CDR3 DNA: TGTGCCAGCAGGGCCGGGACAGCAGAACAAGAGACCCAGTACTTC. It encodes CASRAGTAEQETQYF.